This T cell receptor beta chain comes out of a study of T-cell reconstitution after alpha-beta-depleted transplantation in children. As it was prepared, the TCRbeta library received unique molecular identifiers. From the PCR reads, TCRdb called clonotypes with MiXCR, one entry per CDR3 protein. The sample includes around 230,000 distinct CDR3 sequences, 17% of them seen just once. The CDR3 contains 14 residues. Trimming removed 4 bases at V and 4 bases at J, with 11 bases between. CDR1 and CDR2 from the germline V gene are SGHVS and FNYEAQ. This sequence was found in a male patient aged 2 to 9 who had a stem cell transplant for acute lymphoblastic leukemia, so the T cells may come from the graft donor. The input for sequencing was PBMCs, mostly from graft donor cells, taken 360 days after TCRalphabeta/CD19-depleted stem cell transplant. V gene TRBV7-6 combines with J gene TRBJ2-1; tentative D call: TRBD1 (6 bases). The CDR3 spells CASSSIGGYNEQFF. As DNA, the CDR3 is TGTGCCAGCAGCTCCATAGGGGGTTACAATGAGCAGTTCTTC.